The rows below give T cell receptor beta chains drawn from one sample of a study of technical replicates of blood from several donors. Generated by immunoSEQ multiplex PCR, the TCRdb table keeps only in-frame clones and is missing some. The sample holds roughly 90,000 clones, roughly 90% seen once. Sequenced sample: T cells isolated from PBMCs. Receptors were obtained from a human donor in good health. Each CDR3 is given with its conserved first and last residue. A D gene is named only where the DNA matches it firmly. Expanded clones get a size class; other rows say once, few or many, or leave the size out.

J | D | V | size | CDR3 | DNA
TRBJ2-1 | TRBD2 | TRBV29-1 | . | CSSWGRTSGDHRQNNEQFF | TGCAGCTCCTGGGGTCGGACTAGCGGAGATCACCGCCAAAACAATGAGCAGTTCTTC
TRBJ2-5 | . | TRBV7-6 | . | CASSLGLRETQYF | TGTGCCAGCAGCTTAGGACTTAGGGAGACCCAGTACTTC
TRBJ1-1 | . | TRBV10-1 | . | CASKRTQNTEAFF | TGCGCCAGCAAAAGGACACAGAACACTGAAGCTTTCTTT
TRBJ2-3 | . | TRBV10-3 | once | CAISESIVGRSDTQYF | TGTGCCATCAGTGAGTCGATTGTGGGGAGGTCAGATACGCAGTATTTT
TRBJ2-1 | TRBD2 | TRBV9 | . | CASSVVPSGRALNEQFF | TGTGCCAGCAGCGTAGTCCCTAGCGGGAGGGCCCTCAATGAGCAGTTCTTC
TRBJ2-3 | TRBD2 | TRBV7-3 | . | CASSQSGGAPPDTQYF | TGTGCCAGCAGCCAAAGCGGGGGGGCCCCCCCAGATACGCAGTATTTT
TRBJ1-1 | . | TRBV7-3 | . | CASGKGGGNTEAFF | TGTGCCAGCGGTAAAGGGGGGGGGAACACTGAAGCTTTCTTT
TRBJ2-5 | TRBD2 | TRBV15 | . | CATSTTSGGRRETQYF | TGTGCCACCAGCACGACTAGCGGGGGGCGGAGAGAGACCCAGTACTTC
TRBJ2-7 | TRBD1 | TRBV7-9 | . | CASTEGQGTYEQYF | TGTGCCAGCACCGAGGGACAGGGGACCTACGAGCAGTACTTC
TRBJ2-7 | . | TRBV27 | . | CASSSNGGYEQYF | TGTGCCAGCAGTTCTAATGGAGGGTACGAGCAGTACTTC